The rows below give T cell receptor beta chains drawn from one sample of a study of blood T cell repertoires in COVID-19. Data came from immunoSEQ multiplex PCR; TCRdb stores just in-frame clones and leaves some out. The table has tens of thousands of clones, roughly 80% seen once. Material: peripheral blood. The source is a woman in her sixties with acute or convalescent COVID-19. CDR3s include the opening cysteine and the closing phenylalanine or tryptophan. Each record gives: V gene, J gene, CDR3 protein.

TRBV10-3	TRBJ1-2	CAISESQGRYGYTF
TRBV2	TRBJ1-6	CASSEAGTGSGSPLHF
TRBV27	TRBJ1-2	CASTDRDRDGYTF
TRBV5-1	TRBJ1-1	CASSTGTGGPPEAFF
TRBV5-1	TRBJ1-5	CASSLRGLGNQPQHF
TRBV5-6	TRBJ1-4	CASSPSTGPSEKLFF
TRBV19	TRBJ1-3	CASSTATGGSGNTIYF
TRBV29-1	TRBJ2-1	CSAGQGISYNEQFF
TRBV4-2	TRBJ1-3	CASSRELERGGNTIYF
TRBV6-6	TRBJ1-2	CASTIGTGSPYGYTF
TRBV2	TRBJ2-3	CASCRIDRTDTQYF
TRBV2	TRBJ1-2	CASGDRVYGYTF
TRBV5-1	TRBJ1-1	CASSLGDRFNTEAFF
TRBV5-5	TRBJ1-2	CASSLQGSYGYTF
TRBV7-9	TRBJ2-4	CASSLVRALAENIQYF
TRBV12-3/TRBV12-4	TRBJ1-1	CASSLAHRGEAFF
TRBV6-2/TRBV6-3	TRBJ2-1	CASSPPWYRESGEQFF
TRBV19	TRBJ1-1	CASSISRPVGKEAEAFF
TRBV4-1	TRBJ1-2	CASSQDLGGYTF
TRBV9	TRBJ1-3	CASSVRGSGNTIYF
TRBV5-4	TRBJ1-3	CASSLQASSGNTIYF
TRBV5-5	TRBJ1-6	CASSLALGGPLHF
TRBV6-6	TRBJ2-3	CASSMRLAEDTQYF
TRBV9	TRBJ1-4	CASSVNDRPNEKLFF
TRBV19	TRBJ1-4	CASSHLTGSQNEKLFF
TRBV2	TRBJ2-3	CASIGRRQGLRVGQYF
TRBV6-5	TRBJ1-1	CASRLDRVGNEAFF
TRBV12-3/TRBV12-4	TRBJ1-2	CASSPWGQGGYTF
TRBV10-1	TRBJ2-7	CASSESPGRRQYF
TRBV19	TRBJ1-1	CASREDYTEAFF
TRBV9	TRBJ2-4	CASSVGGAGGDIQYF
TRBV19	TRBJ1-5	CASSSPGTHWGQPQHF
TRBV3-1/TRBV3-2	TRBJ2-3	CASSRQIPSAGVDTQYF
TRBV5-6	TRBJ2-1	CASSLGQVMGNEQFF
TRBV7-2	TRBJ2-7	CASSPRTGIHEQYF
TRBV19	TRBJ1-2	CASSPRDRRGPSNYGYTF
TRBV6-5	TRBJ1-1	CASSALTGNTEAFF
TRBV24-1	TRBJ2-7	CATSEGTGGSYEQYF
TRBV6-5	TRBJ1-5	CASQKGRAVNQPQHF
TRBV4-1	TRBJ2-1	CASSQESGTTSYNEQFF
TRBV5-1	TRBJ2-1	CASSLSILAGGSYNEQFF
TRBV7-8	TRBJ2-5	CASSRRWASGGPPEETQYF
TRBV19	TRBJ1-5	CASSTTRARSGGFQPQHF
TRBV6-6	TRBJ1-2	CASSNPLAGINYGYTF
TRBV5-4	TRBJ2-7	CASSLGRETHEQYF
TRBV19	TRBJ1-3	CASTAGQNGNTIYF
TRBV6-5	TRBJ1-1	CASSYSRTGTGEAFF
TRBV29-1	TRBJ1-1	CGVEDHRGTEAFF
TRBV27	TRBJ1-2	CASSPTPGYGYTF
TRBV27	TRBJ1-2	CASSGTGGGYTF
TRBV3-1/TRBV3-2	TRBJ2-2	CASSPSGTSVSGELFF
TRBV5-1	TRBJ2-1	CASRGGAGTYNEQFF
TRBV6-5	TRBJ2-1	CASSPFVGSNNEQFF
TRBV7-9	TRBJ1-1	CASSLDRDEAFF
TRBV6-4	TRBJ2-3	CASSGEEGDTQYF
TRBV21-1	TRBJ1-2	CASSKGLISDQAGQAGYTF